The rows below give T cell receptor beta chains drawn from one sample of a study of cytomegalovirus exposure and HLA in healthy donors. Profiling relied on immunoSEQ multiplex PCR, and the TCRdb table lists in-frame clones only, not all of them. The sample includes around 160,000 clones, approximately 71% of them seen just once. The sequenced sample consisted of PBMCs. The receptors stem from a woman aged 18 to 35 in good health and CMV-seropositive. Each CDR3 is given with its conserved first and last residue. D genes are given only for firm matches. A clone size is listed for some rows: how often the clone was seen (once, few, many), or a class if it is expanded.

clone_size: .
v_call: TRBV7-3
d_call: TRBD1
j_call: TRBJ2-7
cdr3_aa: CASSLKPDRALQYF
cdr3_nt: TGTGCCAGCAGCTTAAAACCCGACAGGGCGCTGCAGTACTTC

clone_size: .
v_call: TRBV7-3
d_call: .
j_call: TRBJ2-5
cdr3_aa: CASSLGPIQETQYF
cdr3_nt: TGTGCCAGCAGTTTGGGGCCAATACAAGAGACCCAGTACTTC

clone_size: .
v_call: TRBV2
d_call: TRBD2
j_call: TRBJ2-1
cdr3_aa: CASSLLAGVNNEQFF
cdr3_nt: TGTGCCAGCAGTTTACTAGCGGGGGTCAACAATGAGCAGTTCTTC

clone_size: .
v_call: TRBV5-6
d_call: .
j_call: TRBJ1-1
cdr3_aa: CASSSYNSGLVAEAFF
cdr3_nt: TGTGCCAGCAGCTCGTATAACAGTGGGTTGGTCGCTGAAGCTTTCTTT

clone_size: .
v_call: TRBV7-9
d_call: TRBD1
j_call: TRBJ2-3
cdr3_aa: CASSRSFPGTVISTDTQYF
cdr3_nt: TGTGCCAGCAGCCGAAGCTTCCCCGGGACAGTCATTAGCACAGATACGCAGTATTTT

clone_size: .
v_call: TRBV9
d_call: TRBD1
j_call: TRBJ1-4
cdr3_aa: CASSLAPGQGNEKLFF
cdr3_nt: TGTGCCAGCAGCCTAGCACCGGGACAGGGGAATGAAAAACTGTTTTTT

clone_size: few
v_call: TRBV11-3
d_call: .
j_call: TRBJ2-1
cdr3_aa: CASSQTDGDEQFF
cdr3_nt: TGTGCCAGCAGCCAAACCGACGGGGATGAGCAGTTCTTC

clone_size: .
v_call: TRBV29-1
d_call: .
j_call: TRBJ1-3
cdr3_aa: CSVQTTSGNTIYF
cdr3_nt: TGCAGCGTACAGACGACCTCTGGAAACACCATATATTTT

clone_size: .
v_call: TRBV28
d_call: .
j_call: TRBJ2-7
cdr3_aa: CASSLYGVDYEQYF
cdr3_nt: TGTGCCAGCAGTTTATACGGGGTGGACTACGAGCAGTACTTC

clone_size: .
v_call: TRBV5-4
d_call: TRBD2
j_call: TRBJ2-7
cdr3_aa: CASGRDYSYEQYF
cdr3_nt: TGTGCCAGCGGCCGGGACTACTCCTACGAGCAGTACTTC

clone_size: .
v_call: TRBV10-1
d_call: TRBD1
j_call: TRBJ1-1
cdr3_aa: CASRGQVEAFF
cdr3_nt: TGCGCCAGCAGAGGACAGGTTGAAGCTTTCTTT

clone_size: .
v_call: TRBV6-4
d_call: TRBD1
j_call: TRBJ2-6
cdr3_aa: CASSDASTGGPSGANVLTF
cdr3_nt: TGTGCCAGCAGTGACGCCTCGACAGGGGGCCCCTCTGGGGCCAACGTCCTGACTTTC

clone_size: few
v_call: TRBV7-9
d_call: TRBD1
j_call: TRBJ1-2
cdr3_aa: CASSLHLGQGANGYTF
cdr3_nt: TGTGCCAGCAGCTTACATTTGGGACAGGGAGCAAATGGCTACACCTTC

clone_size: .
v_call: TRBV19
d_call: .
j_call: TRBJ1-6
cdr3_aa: CASSLAGSYSPLHF
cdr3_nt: TGTGCCAGTAGCCTCGCGGGCTCGTATTCACCCCTCCACTTT

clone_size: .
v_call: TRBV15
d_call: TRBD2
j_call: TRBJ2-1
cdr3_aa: CATSKSGRTESNEQFF
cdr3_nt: TGTGCCACCAGCAAGAGCGGGAGAACGGAATCCAATGAGCAGTTCTTC

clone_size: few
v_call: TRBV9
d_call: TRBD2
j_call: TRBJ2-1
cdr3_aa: CASSVGLAGGLNEQFF
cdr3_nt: TGTGCCAGCAGCGTAGGACTAGCGGGGGGGTTGAACGAGCAGTTCTTC

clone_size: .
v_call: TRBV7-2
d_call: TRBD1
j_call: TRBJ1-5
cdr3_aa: CASSLLGGSNQPQHF
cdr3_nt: TGTGCCAGCAGCTTATTAGGGGGCAGCAATCAGCCCCAGCATTTT

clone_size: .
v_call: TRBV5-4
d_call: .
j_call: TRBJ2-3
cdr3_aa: CASSNGVTDTQYF
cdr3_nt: TGTGCCAGCAGTAACGGGGTCACAGATACGCAGTATTTT

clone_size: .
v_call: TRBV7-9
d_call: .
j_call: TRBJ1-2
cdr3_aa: CASSLKAGNYGYTF
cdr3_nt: TGTGCCAGCAGCTTAAAAGCCGGTAACTATGGCTACACCTTC

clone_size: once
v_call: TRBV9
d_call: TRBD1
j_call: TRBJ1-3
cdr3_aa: CASSVATGTGGSGNTIYF
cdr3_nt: TGTGCCAGCAGCGTAGCTACAGGGACAGGGGGCTCTGGAAACACCATATATTTT

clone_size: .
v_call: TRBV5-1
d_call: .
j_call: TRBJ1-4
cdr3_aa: CASSWGNEKLFF
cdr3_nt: TGCGCCAGCAGCTGGGGCAATGAAAAACTGTTTTTT

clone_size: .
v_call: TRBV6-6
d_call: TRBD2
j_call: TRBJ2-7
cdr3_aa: CANPGGLYEQYF
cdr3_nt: TGTGCCAACCCGGGGGGGCTTTACGAGCAGTACTTC

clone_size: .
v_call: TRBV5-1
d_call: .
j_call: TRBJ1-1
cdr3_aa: CASSPATGNTEAFF
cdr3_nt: TGCGCCAGCAGCCCGGCCACAGGTAACACTGAAGCTTTCTTT

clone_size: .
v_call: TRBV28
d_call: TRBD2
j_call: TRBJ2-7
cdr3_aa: CASSFPSGETYEQYF
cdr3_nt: TGTGCCAGCAGTTTCCCTAGCGGGGAAACCTACGAGCAGTACTTC

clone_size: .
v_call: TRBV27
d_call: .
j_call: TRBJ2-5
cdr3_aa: CASSFQGPGWETQYF
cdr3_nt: TGTGCCAGCAGTTTTCAGGGGCCCGGGTGGGAGACCCAGTACTTC

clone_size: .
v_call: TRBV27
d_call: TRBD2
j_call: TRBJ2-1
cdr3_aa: CASRLAGGNYNEQFF
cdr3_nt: TGTGCCAGCAGGTTAGCGGGAGGGAACTACAATGAGCAGTTCTTC

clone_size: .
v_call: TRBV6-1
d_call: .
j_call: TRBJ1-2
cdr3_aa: CASSPRVGNYGYTF
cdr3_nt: TGTGCCAGCAGTCCCAGGGTAGGCAACTATGGCTACACCTTC

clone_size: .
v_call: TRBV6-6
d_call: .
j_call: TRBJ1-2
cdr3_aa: CASSYSADTANGYTF
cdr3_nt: TGTGCCAGCAGTTACAGCGCAGATACTGCGAATGGCTACACCTTC

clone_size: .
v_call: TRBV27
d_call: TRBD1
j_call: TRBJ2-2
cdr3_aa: CASRADRDTGELFF
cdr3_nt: TGTGCCAGCAGGGCGGACAGGGACACCGGGGAGCTGTTTTTT

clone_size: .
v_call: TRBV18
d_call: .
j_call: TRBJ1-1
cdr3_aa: CASSLQENTEAFF
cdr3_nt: TGTGCCAGCTCTCTCCAGGAGAACACTGAAGCTTTCTTT

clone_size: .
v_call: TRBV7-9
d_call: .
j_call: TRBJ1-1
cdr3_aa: CASSTTNTEAFF
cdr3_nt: TGTGCCAGCAGCACTACGAACACTGAAGCTTTCTTT

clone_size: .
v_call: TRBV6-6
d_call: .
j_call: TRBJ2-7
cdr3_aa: CASSYGEPYEQYF
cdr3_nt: TGTGCCAGCAGTTATGGTGAGCCCTACGAGCAGTACTTC

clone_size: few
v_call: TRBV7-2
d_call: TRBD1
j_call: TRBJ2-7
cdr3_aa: CASSFGTGPYEQYF
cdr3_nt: TGTGCCAGCAGCTTCGGGACAGGGCCCTACGAGCAGTACTTC

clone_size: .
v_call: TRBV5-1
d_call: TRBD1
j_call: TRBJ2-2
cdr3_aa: CASSRGTGKTVKNTGELFF
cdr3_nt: TGCGCCAGCAGTCGTGGGACAGGGAAAACCGTTAAGAACACCGGGGAGCTGTTTTTT

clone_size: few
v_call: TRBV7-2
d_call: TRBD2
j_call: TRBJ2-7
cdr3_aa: CASSRTSGGAATLEQYF
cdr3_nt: TGTGCCAGCAGCAGGACTAGCGGGGGGGCTGCTACTCTCGAGCAGTACTTC

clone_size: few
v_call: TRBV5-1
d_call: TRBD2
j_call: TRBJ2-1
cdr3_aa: CASSHLAGGLNNEQFF
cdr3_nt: TGCGCCAGCAGCCATCTAGCGGGGGGCTTAAACAATGAGCAGTTCTTC

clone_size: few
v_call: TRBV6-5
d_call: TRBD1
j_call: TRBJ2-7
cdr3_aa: CASSYQGDSSYEQYF
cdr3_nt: TGTGCCAGCAGTTACCAGGGGGATAGCTCCTACGAGCAGTACTTC

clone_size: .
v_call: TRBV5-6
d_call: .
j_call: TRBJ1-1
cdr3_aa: CASSLSQLNTEAFF
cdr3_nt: TGTGCCAGCAGCTTATCACAGTTGAACACTGAAGCTTTCTTT

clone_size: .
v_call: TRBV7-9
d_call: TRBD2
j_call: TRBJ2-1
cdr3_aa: CASSRGLGGTYNEQFF
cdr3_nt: TGTGCCAGCAGCCGTGGATTGGGGGGGACCTACAATGAGCAGTTCTTC

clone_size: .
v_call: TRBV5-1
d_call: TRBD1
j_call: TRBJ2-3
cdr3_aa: CASRQGGTDTQYF
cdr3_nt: TGCGCCAGCCGACAGGGGGGCACAGATACGCAGTATTTT

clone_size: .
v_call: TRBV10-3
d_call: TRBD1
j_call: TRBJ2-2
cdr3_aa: CAISESSGTGYTGELFF
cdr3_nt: TGTGCCATCAGTGAGAGCTCCGGGACAGGGTACACCGGGGAGCTGTTTTTT

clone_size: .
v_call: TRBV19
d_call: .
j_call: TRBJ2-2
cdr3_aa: CASGLVNTGELFF
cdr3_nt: TGTGCCTCGGGACTCGTGAACACCGGGGAGCTGTTTTTT

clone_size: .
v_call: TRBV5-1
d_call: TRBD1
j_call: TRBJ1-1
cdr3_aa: CASSLEGQAMNTEAFF
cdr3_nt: TGCGCCAGCAGCTTGGAGGGACAGGCGATGAACACTGAAGCTTTCTTT